This T cell receptor (beta chain) originates from a study of tumor-infiltrating lymphocytes in oesophageal squamous cell carcinoma. V trimming: 2 bases; J trimming: 11 bases; junction bases outside the gene matches: 12. The germline V gene encodes CDR1 LNHNV and CDR2 YYDKDF (reference sequence). This CDR3 is built from 16 residues. TCRdb passed the PCR reads through MiXCR, listing each CDR3 protein once. The top ten hold 26% of the sample, which has roughly 9,700 distinct CDR3 sequences, under 70% seen once. The TCR originated in a female donor with esophageal squamous cell carcinoma. This chain connects TRBV15 to TRBJ2-5; 12 positions agree with TRBD1. Sequencing was done on a sample of esophageal tumor tissue. CDR3 in amino acids: CATSRSGQGAYNEQYF. The CDR3 region has the DNA TGTGCCACCAGCAGATCGGGACAGGGGGCCTACAATGAGCAGTACTTC.